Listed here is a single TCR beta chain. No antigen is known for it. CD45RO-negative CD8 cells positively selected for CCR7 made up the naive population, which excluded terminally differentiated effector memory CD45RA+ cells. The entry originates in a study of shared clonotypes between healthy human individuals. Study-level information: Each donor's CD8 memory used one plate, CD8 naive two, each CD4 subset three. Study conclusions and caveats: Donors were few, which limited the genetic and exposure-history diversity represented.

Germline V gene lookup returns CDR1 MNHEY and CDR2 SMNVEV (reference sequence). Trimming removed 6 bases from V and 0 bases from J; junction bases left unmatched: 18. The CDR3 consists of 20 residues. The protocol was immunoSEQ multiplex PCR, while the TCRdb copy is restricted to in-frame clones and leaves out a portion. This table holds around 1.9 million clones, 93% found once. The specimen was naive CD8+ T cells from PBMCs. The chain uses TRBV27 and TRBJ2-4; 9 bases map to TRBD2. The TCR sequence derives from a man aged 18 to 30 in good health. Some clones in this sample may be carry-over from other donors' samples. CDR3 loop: CASRLLRGTSHPLAKNIQYF. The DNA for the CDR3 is TGTGCCAGCAGACTCCTCAGGGGGACTAGCCACCCCTTAGCCAAAAACATTCAGTACTTC.